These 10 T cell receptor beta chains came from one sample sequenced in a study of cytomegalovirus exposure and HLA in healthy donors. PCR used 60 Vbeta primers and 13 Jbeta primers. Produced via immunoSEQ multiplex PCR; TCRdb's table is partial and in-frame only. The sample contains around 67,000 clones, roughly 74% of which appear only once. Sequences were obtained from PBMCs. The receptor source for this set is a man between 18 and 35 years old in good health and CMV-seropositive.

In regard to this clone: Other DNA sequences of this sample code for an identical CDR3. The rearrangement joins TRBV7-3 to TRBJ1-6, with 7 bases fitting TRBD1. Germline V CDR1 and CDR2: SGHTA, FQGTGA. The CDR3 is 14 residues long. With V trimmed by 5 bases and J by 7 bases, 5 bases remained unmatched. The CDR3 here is CASSPGTANSPLHF. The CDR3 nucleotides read TGTGCCAGCAGCCCCGGGACAGCAAATTCACCCCTCCACTTT.

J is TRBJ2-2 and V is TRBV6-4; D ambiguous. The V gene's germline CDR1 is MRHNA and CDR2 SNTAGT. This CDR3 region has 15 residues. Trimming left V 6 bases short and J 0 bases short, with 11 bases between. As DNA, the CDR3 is TGTGCCAGCAGCCAGGCGTTTACGAACACCGGGGAGCTGTTTTTT. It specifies CASSQAFTNTGELFF.

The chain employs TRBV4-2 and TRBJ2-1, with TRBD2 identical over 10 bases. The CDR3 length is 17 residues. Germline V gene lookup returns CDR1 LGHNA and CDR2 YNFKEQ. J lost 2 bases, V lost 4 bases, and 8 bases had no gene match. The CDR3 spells CASSLYLTSGTYNEQFF. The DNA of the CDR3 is TGTGCCAGCAGCCTATACCTTACTAGCGGGACCTACAATGAGCAGTTCTTC.

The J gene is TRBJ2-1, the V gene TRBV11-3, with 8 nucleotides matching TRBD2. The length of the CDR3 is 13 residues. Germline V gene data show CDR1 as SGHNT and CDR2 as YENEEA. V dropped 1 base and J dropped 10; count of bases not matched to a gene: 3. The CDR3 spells CASSLAGGWEQFF. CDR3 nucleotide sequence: TGTGCCAGCAGCTTAGCGGGAGGGTGGGAGCAGTTCTTC.

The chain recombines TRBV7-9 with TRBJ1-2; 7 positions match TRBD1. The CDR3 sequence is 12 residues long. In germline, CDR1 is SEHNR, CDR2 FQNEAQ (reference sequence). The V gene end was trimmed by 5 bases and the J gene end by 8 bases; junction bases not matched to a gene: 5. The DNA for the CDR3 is TGTGCCAGCAGCCCCAGGGGGTGGGGCTACACCTTC. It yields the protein CASSPRGWGYTF.

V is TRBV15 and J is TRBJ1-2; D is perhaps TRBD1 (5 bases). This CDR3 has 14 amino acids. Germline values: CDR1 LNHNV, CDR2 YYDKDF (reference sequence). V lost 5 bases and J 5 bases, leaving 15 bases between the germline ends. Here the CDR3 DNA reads TGTGCCACCAGCGTAGCGGGGCAGTCTTATGGCTACACCTTC. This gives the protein CATSVAGQSYGYTF.

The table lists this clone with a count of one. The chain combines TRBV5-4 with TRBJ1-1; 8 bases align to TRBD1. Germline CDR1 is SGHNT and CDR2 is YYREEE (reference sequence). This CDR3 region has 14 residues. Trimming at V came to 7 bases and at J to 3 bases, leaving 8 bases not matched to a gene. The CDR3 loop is CASRDRGTDTEAFF. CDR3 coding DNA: TGTGCCAGCCGTGACAGGGGAACAGACACTGAAGCTTTCTTT.

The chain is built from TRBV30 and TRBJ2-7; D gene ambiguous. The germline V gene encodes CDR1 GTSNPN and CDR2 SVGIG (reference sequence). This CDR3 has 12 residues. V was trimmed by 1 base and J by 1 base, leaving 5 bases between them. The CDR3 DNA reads TGTGCCTGGAGTGCGTCTTCCTACGAGCAGTACTTC. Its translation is CAWSASSYEQYF.

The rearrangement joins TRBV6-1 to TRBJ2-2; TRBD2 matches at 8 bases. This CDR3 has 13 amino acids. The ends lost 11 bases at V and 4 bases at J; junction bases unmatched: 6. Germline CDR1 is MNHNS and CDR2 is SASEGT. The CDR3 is CASSGGSTGELFF. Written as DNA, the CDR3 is TGTGCCTCCTCGGGGGGGAGCACCGGGGAGCTGTTTTTT.

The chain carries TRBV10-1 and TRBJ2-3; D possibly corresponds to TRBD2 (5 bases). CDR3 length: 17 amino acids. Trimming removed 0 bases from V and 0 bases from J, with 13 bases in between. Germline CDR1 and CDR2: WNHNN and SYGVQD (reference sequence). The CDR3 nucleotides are TGCGCCAGCAGTGAGTCTCTGGGAGTGGGTAGCACAGATACGCAGTATTTT. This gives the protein CASSESLGVGSTDTQYF.